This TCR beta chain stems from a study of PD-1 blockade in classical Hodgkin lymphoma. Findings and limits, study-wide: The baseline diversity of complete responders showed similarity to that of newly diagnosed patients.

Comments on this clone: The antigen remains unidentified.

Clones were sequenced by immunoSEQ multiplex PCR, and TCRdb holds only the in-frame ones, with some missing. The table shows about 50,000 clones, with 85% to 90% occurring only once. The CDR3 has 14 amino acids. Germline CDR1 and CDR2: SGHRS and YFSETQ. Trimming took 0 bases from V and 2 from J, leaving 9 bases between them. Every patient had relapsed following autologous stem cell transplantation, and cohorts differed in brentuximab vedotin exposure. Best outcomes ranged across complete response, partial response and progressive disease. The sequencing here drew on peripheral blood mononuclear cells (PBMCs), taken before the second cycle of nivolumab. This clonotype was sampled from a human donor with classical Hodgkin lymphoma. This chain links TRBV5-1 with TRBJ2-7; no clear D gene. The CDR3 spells CASSLAGSTYEQYF. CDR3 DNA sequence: TGCGCCAGCAGCTTGGCCGGTAGTACCTACGAGCAGTACTTC.